Presented here are 19 T cell receptor beta chains from one specimen sequenced in a study of technical replicates of blood from several donors. Repertoires were generated with immunoSEQ multiplex PCR, while TCRdb's copy carries only in-frame clones and drops some. The sample lists some 91,000 clones; more than 90% were seen once. Sequences were obtained from T cells isolated from PBMCs. The source of these receptors is a human donor in good health.

This rearrangement joins TRBV6-5 to TRBJ1-1, with a weak D call TRBD1 (5 bases). Germline V CDR1 and CDR2: MNHEY, SVGAGI. The CDR3 is 16 residues long. Trimming left V 0 bases short and J 3 bases short, with 14 bases between. CDR3 DNA sequence: TGTGCCAGCAGTTACTCGGCCGGGGGATGGGACACTGAAGCTTTCTTT. Protein: CASSYSAGGWDTEAFF.

The gene calls are TRBV6-5 and TRBJ2-7, with a weak D call TRBD1 (6 bases). Germline assignment: CDR1 MNHEY and CDR2 SVGAGI. V shed 0 bases and J shed 4 bases, with 7 bases lying between them. The CDR3 is 13 residues long. The CDR3 nucleotides read TGTGCCAGCAGTTACTCAGGACAGTACGAGCAGTACTTC. This sequence encodes CASSYSGQYEQYF.

The chain carries TRBV10-1 and TRBJ1-1; TRBD1 aligns across 7 bases. Per the germline V gene, CDR1 is WNHNN and CDR2 is SYGVQD (reference sequence). The CDR3 runs 12 residues. V lost 5 bases and J lost 10; bases outside the gene matches: 7. CDR3 DNA sequence: TGCGCCAGCAGTTGGGACAGCTTTGGAGCTTTCTTT. As protein: CASSWDSFGAFF.

This chain uses TRBV7-9 with TRBJ2-1; TRBD2 aligns across 9 bases. This CDR3 has 15 amino acids. CDR1 SEHNR and CDR2 FQNEAQ come from the germline V gene (reference sequence). J lost 7 bases, V lost 3 bases, and 7 bases had no gene match. The DNA of the CDR3 is TGTGCCAGCAGCTTGGGAAGCGGGGGGAGAAATGAGCAGTTCTTC. Its translation: CASSLGSGGRNEQFF.

The rearrangement joins TRBV5-1 to TRBJ2-5; TRBD2 aligns across 11 bases. The CDR3 consists of 16 residues. V gave up 0 bases and J gave up 3 bases; unmatched junction bases: 4. Germline V gives CDR1 SGHRS, CDR2 YFSETQ. The CDR3 bases are TGCGCCAGCAGCTTGGCAACTAGCGGGAGAGAAGAGACCCAGTACTTC. Translating gives CASSLATSGREETQYF. The full variable domain, its missing parts supplied by reference TRBV5-1 and TRBJ2-5, is KAGVTQTPRYLIKTRGQQVTLSCSPISGHRSVSWYQQTPGQGLQFLFEYFSETQRNKGNFPGRFSGRQFSNSRSEMNVSTLELGDSALYLCASSLATSGREETQYFGPGTRLLVL.

Here the CDR3 reads CASRQQLGAFSEAFF. The CDR3 coding sequence is TGCGCCAGCCGCCAGCAGCTTGGGGCGTTCTCTGAAGCTTTCTTT. The chain joins TRBV5-1 to TRBJ1-1; a weak D match, TRBD1 (5 bases). Germline V gene lookup returns CDR1 SGHRS and CDR2 YFSETQ. V lost 7 bases to trimming and J lost 6 bases, with 22 bases between them. CDR3 length: 15 residues.

V and J are TRBV28 and TRBJ2-3; 13 bases match TRBD2. V was pared by 6 bases and J by 2 bases, with 14 bases of the junction left unmatched. The CDR3 runs to 19 residues. The germline gives CDR1 MDHEN, CDR2 SYDVKM. The DNA of the CDR3 is TGTGCCAGCAGCCACGAATATAAGGGACTAGCGGGAATCACAGATACGCAGTATTTT. Its protein is CASSHEYKGLAGITDTQYF. The complete variable domain, with remaining parts taken from reference TRBV28 and TRBJ2-3, reads DVKVTQSSRYLVKRTGEKVFLECVQDMDHENMFWYRQDPGLGLRLIYFSYDVKMKEKGDIPEGYSVSREKKERFSLILESASTNQTSMYLCASSHEYKGLAGITDTQYFGPGTRLTVL.

This chain uses TRBV15 with TRBJ2-6; D call uncertain. The V end lost 0 bases, the J end lost 0 bases, and 6 bases lay between the germline ends. Germline V gives CDR1 LNHNV, CDR2 YYDKDF (reference sequence). The CDR3 sequence is 16 residues long. The CDR3 protein is CATSRDLVSGANVLTF. The CDR3 DNA is TGTGCCACCAGCAGAGATCTTGTCTCTGGGGCCAACGTCCTGACTTTC.

V gene TRBV6-5 combines with J gene TRBJ1-1, with 8 nucleotides matching TRBD1. With 10 bases clipped from V and 1 base from J, the junction kept 8 bases outside the gene matches. In germline, CDR1 is MNHEY, CDR2 SVGAGI. The CDR3 has 14 amino acids. The CDR3 DNA reads as TGTGCCACCACAACGGGGACAGGGAACACTGAAGCTTTCTTT. Its protein is CATTTGTGNTEAFF.

The CDR3, as DNA: TGTGCCAGCGGGGGGGGCACCCAAACCTTTACCTACGAGCAGTACTTC. Translating it yields CASGGGTQTFTYEQYF. The chain employs TRBV2 and TRBJ2-7; tentatively, D is TRBD2 (7 bases). The ends were cut back, 8 bases at V and 2 bases at J, with 22 bases in the middle. The CDR3 runs to 16 residues. Germline loops: CDR1 SNHLY, CDR2 FYNNEI.

The rearrangement uses TRBV19 and TRBJ1-3; no reliable D call. CDR3 size: 14 residues. Germline assignment: CDR1 LNHDA and CDR2 SQIVND (reference sequence). Between the trimmed V and J ends, which lost 3 bases and 0 bases, there was a span of 6 bases. CDR3 in amino acids: CASSMFSSGNTIYF. In nucleotides, the CDR3 is TGTGCCAGTAGTATGTTCAGCTCTGGAAACACCATATATTTT.

The chain recombines TRBV30 with TRBJ2-1; D call uncertain. Trimming pared 3 bases from V and 7 bases from J, leaving 7 bases between. Germline-derived CDR1 and CDR2 are GTSNPN and SVGIG (reference sequence). This CDR3 comprises 11 residues. CDR3 nucleotides: TGTGCCTGGAGGAAGAGAAATGAGCAGTTCTTC. Translation: CAWRKRNEQFF.

The chain uses TRBV9 and TRBJ2-1; no definite D call. CDR1 SGDLS and CDR2 YYNGEE come from the germline V gene. V was shortened by 6 bases and J by 0 bases, with 19 bases between the two germline ends. The CDR3 has 17 residues. The CDR3 DNA follows: TGTGCCAGCACTCTTGGCGGCAGCGCAAGCTCCTACAATGAGCAGTTCTTC. Protein: CASTLGGSASSYNEQFF.

The rearrangement links TRBV28 to TRBJ2-5, with 7 bases lining up with TRBD1. The ends lost 3 bases at V and 3 bases at J; junction bases unmatched: 10. The CDR3 is made up of 16 amino acids. Looked up from germline, CDR1 is MDHEN and CDR2 is SYDVKM. The CDR3 sequence: CASSFPGTASKETQYF. In DNA form, the CDR3 reads TGTGCCAGCAGTTTCCCCGGGACAGCCTCAAAAGAGACCCAGTACTTC.

The V call is TRBV6-1, the J call TRBJ2-1, with 11 positions matching TRBD1. Germline assignment: CDR1 MNHNS and CDR2 SASEGT. J lost 9 bases, V lost 5 bases, and 6 bases had no gene match. CDR3 size: 14 residues. CDR3 coding DNA: TGTGCCAGCAGTAGGACAGGGGGCGAGGGTGAGCAGTTCTTC. This translates into CASSRTGGEGEQFF.

The chain recombines TRBV7-2 with TRBJ2-7, with D perhaps TRBD1 (6 bases). Trimming shortened V by 5 bases and J by 2 bases, and 16 bases separated the two germline ends. The CDR3 loop spans 15 amino acids. Germline lookup yields CDR1 SGHTA and CDR2 FQGNSA. DNA of the CDR3: TGTGCCAGCAGCCTAGTCGGACAGACAACCTACGAGCAGTACTTC. This sequence encodes CASSLVGQTTYEQYF.

Here the CDR3 reads CASSILAGAWNEQFF. The CDR3 nucleotides read TGTGCCAGTAGTATATTAGCGGGAGCGTGGAATGAGCAGTTCTTC. This sequence joins TRBV19 and TRBJ2-1; 9 nucleotides match TRBD2. V trimming: 2 bases; J trimming: 7 bases; junction bases outside the gene matches: 6. CDR3 length: 15 residues. CDR1 LNHDA and CDR2 SQIVND come from the germline V gene (reference sequence).

The chain employs TRBV27 and TRBJ2-3; a possible D gene is TRBD1 (6 bases). V was shortened by 6 bases and J by 0 bases, with 16 bases between the two germline ends. The CDR3 contains 16 residues. CDR1 is MNHEY, CDR2 SMNVEV, per germline (reference sequence). DNA of the CDR3: TGTGCCAGCAGGGACGGATGGACAGATAGCACAGATACGCAGTATTTT. Amino acid sequence: CASRDGWTDSTDTQYF.

The chain uses TRBV5-1 and TRBJ2-1, with D possibly being TRBD1 (5 bases). The CDR3 contains 15 residues. Trimming left V 4 bases short and J 3 bases short, with 14 bases between. The germline V gene encodes CDR1 SGHRS and CDR2 YFSETQ. The CDR3 sequence is CASSRSDSYYNEQFF. The CDR3 DNA reads as TGCGCCAGCAGCCGATCTGACAGCTACTACAATGAGCAGTTCTTC.